This T cell receptor (beta chain) originates from a study of T cells in Graves' hyperthyroidism and ophthalmopathy. This clonotype has ten or more counts. Amplification targeted TCR beta CDR3 regions from RNA transcripts. The primer set for the first-round RT-PCR of the TCR CDR3 was HTBI. TCRdb analysed the multiplex PCR reads with MiXCR anew, one entry per CDR3 protein. Of 300,000 to 450,000 distinct CDR3 sequences detected, about 14% appear once; the ten largest clones hold around 20%. The CDR3 is 12 residues long. CDR1 is SNHLY and CDR2 is FYNNEI in the germline V gene. With 11 bases removed from V and 6 bases from J, the gap between germline ends came to 17 bases.

The sample taken for sequencing was blood. The sequence was obtained from a woman in her twenties or thirties with Graves' ophthalmopathy. The V call is TRBV2, the J call TRBJ2-7; D not resolved. The chain's CDR3 is CALLVGRGEQYF. The CDR3 bases are TGTGCCTTATTGGTTGGGCGAGGCGAGCAGTACTTC.